This entry describes one T cell receptor beta chain. The antigen is unknown. Together with a sample-barcoded 5' primer, a J-beta primer mix was included in a second PCR lasting about 7 to 11 cycles. TCRdb fed the 5' RACE reads into MiXCR, producing one record per CDR3 protein. The table includes about 1.8 million distinct CDR3 sequences, less than 50% detected once. The sample comes from a study of blood T cells in healthy people across ages. Study-wide background: T cells yielded about one barcoded beta molecule per two cells through template switching. Study findings and constraints: Researchers said unsorted PBMCs prevented a conclusive naive versus antigen-experienced comparison. Measured against age, TCR beta diversity per million T cells decreased in a roughly linear manner.

The CDR3 loop spans 13 amino acids. V was pared by 7 bases and J by 5 bases, with 12 bases between. The germline V gene encodes CDR1 SGHRS and CDR2 YFSETQ. The specimen sequenced was blood. This chain uses TRBV5-1 with TRBJ2-2; D uncertain. This clonotype was sampled from a woman in her thirties or forties in good health. CDR3 in DNA: TGCGCCAGCGCACTCTTGGGGACCGGGGAGCTGTTTTTT. Residues: CASALLGTGELFF.